Listed below are T cell receptor beta chains from one sample, sequenced in a study of blood T cell repertoires in COVID-19. Sequenced by immunoSEQ multiplex PCR; TCRdb stores in-frame clones only, minus some. The table records about 190,000 clones, more than 75% of them present only once. The sample was peripheral blood. The receptors here all came from a middle-aged man with active or convalescent COVID-19. Each CDR3 is given without its conserved first and last residue. Clone sizes are given selectively: once, few, many, or a class where the clone is expanded.

clone_size: NA
v_call: TRBV28
cdr3_aa: ASSLSLNQPQH

clone_size: NA
v_call: TRBV5-1
cdr3_aa: ASSSGEGAYGYT

clone_size: NA
v_call: TRBV5-1
cdr3_aa: ASSSTGETQY

clone_size: NA
v_call: TRBV3-1/TRBV3-2
cdr3_aa: ASSQDLGQGSGYGYT

clone_size: once
v_call: TRBV5-1
cdr3_aa: ASSGGIAGGQETQY

clone_size: NA
v_call: TRBV5-8
cdr3_aa: ASSWGDRSTDTQY

clone_size: NA
v_call: TRBV6-4
cdr3_aa: ASRRQGADTEAF

clone_size: NA
v_call: TRBV6-1
cdr3_aa: ASSHQGSSIDEQF

clone_size: NA
v_call: TRBV6-2/TRBV6-3
cdr3_aa: ASSYPSPRTGQGATEAF

clone_size: NA
v_call: TRBV7-2
cdr3_aa: ASSLVAGTNQPQH

clone_size: once
v_call: TRBV2
cdr3_aa: ARRRTGSSYNEQF

clone_size: NA
v_call: TRBV5-6
cdr3_aa: ASSPRGATNYGYT

clone_size: NA
v_call: TRBV19
cdr3_aa: ASTLGLTFTDTQY

clone_size: NA
v_call: TRBV6-4
cdr3_aa: ASSDSLSGSVEQF

clone_size: NA
v_call: TRBV27
cdr3_aa: ASSPGGSNSPLH

clone_size: few
v_call: TRBV2
cdr3_aa: ASSRDRAPDTQY

clone_size: NA
v_call: TRBV19
cdr3_aa: ASSIPLGLNGETQY

clone_size: NA
v_call: TRBV28
cdr3_aa: ASSVTGSYTYEQY

clone_size: NA
v_call: TRBV5-1
cdr3_aa: ASSLVGGEAF

clone_size: NA
v_call: TRBV19
cdr3_aa: ASSSQGVWNQPQH